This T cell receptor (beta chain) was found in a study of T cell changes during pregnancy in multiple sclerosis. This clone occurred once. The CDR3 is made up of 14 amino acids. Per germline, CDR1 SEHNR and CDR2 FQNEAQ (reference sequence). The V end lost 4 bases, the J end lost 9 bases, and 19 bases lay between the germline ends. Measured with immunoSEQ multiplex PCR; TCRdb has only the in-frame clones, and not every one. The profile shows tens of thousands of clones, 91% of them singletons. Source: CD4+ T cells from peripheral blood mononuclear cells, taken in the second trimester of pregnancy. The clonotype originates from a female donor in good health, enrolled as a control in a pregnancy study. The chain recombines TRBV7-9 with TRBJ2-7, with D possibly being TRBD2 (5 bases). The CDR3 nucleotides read TGTGCCAGCAGCTACGGCGGAACAACGGGGTGGCAGTACTTC. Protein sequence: CASSYGGTTGWQYF.